Here is one T cell receptor beta chain with its context. The antigen remains unidentified. This sample was included in a study of T cells expressing NK-cell markers. Study background: Source material for TCR beta repertoires consisted of sorted CD3+CD56+NKG2C+, CD3+CD56+NKG2C- and CD3+CD56-NKG2C+ T cells.

TCRdb reprocessed the 5' RACE reads and reports one entry per CDR3 protein, with no DNA. Recorded for this sample: 160,000 or so distinct CDR3 sequences. From germline, CDR1 is SGHKS and CDR2 YYEKEE (reference sequence). The CDR3 has 16 residues. Study-wide points: A few donors likewise had their CD3+CD56-NKG2C+ fraction led by these clonotypes.

Sequenced material: blood T cells: a sorted CD56 or NKG2C T cell subset, CD4+ or CD8+ T cells, or bulk PBMC T cells (not recorded which). This clonotype was sampled from a woman between 18 and 69 years old in good health. This chain joins TRBV5-5 and TRBJ2-1; TCRdb gives TRBD1 as the D gene, but with no DNA this cannot be confirmed. The chain's CDR3 is CASSLGRGQGVNEQFF.